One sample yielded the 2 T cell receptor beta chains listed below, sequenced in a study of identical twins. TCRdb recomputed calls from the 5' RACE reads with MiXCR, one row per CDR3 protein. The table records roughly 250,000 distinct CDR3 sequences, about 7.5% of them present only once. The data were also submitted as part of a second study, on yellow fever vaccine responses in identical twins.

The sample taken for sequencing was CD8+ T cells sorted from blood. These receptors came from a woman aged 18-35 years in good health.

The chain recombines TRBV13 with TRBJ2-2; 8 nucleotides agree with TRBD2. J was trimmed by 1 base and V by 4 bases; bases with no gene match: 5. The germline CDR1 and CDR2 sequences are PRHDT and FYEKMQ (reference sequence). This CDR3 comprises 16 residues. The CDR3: CASSSPRGGNTGELFF. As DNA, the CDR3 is TGTGCCAGCAGCTCCCCCCGGGGGGGGAACACCGGGGAGCTGTTTTTT.

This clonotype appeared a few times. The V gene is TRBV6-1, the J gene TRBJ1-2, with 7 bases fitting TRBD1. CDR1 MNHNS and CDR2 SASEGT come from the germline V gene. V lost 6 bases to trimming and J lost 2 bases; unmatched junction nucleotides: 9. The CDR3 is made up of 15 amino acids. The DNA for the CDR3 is TGTGCCAGCAGCATCGGGACAGAAAGAAACTATGGCTACACCTTC. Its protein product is CASSIGTERNYGYTF.